Shown below are 14 T cell receptor beta chains from a single sample sequenced in a study of T cell changes during pregnancy in multiple sclerosis. TCRdb keeps only in-frame clones here, not all; method: immunoSEQ multiplex PCR. The repertoire holds under 50,000 clones, more than 85% seen once, with less than 3.5% in the top ten. The sequenced sample was CD8+ T cells from peripheral blood mononuclear cells, obtained in the second trimester of pregnancy. All receptors derive from a female donor with multiple sclerosis, enrolled in a pregnancy study.

CDR3 in amino acids: CATSRDRGNTIYF. The CDR3 coding sequence is TGTGCCACCAGCAGGGACAGGGGGAACACCATATATTTT. J is TRBJ1-3 and V is TRBV15, with TRBD1 matching over 10 bases. The CDR3 is made up of 13 amino acids. Germline assignment: CDR1 LNHNV and CDR2 YYDKDF (reference sequence). Unmatched junction bases numbered 0, after V lost 3 bases and J lost 7 bases.

This chain connects TRBV2 to TRBJ2-3; 13 bases are shared with TRBD2. CDR1 and CDR2 (germline): SNHLY, FYNNEI. The CDR3 extends over 20 amino acids. V lost 7 bases to trimming and J lost 0 bases; unmatched junction nucleotides: 16. The CDR3 loop reads CASTGVGGTSGVLSTDTQYF. CDR3 DNA: TGTGCCAGCACCGGAGTCGGGGGGACTAGCGGGGTTCTGAGCACAGATACGCAGTATTTT.

The CDR3 reads CASSLRTGGSRDEQFF. The CDR3 DNA reads as TGTGCCAGCAGTTTACGGACAGGGGGCTCCAGGGATGAGCAGTTCTTC. This rearrangement joins TRBV27 to TRBJ2-1; 11 bases agree with TRBD1. The CDR3 contains 16 residues. The germline V gene has CDR1 MNHEY and CDR2 SMNVEV (reference sequence). The junction had 8 bases not matched to a gene; V was cut back by 2 bases and J by 8 bases.

The rearrangement links TRBV7-3 to TRBJ2-2, with D uncertain. Trimming took off 8 bases at V and 2 bases at J, with 6 bases between the two ends. Germline CDR1 reads SGHTA; CDR2 reads FQGTGA. The CDR3 extends over 12 amino acids. CDR3 in DNA: TGTGCCAGCGGCCTCAACACCGGGGAGCTGTTTTTT. This sequence encodes CASGLNTGELFF.

The chain carries TRBV19 and TRBJ2-3; 13 bases agree with TRBD2. V shed 5 bases and J 2 bases; nucleotides not matched to a gene: 4. CDR1 and CDR2 (germline): LNHDA, SQIVND (reference sequence). The CDR3 sequence is 16 residues long. CDR3 nucleotides: TGTGCCAGTAGTTTAGGGACTAGCGGGGCCACAGATACGCAGTATTTT. Translated, it gives CASSLGTSGATDTQYF.

Here the CDR3 reads CASSLRQGGEKLFF. As DNA, the CDR3 is TGTGCCAGCAGCTTGCGACAGGGGGGAGAAAAACTGTTTTTT. The chain has TRBV11-2 and TRBJ1-4; 9 bases align to TRBD1. V lost 3 bases and J lost 8; bases outside the gene matches: 4. Looked up from germline, CDR1 is SGHAT and CDR2 is FQNNGV. The CDR3 spans 14 residues.

The rearrangement links TRBV18 to TRBJ2-5; TRBD2 matches 7 bases. J was trimmed by 5 bases and V by 4 bases; bases with no gene match: 19. The CDR3 consists of 18 residues. Germline CDR1 reads KGHSH; CDR2 reads LQKENI. For the CDR3, the DNA is TGTGCCAGCTCACGTCCCGCGGCTGGGGGGGACCCAAGGGAGACCCAGTACTTC. This translates into CASSRPAAGGDPRETQYF.

The chain combines TRBV13 with TRBJ1-4; the D is unclear. The V end lost 5 bases, the J end lost 1 base, and 14 bases lay between the germline ends. The germline CDR1 and CDR2 sequences are PRHDT and FYEKMQ (reference sequence). This CDR3 comprises 16 residues. CDR3 region: CASSVGVSLTNEKLFF. Here the CDR3 DNA reads TGTGCCAGCAGCGTCGGGGTTTCCCTAACTAATGAAAAACTGTTTTTT. Full variable domain (missing parts from reference TRBV13 and TRBJ1-4): AAGVIQSPRHLIKEKRETATLKCYPIPRHDTVYWYQQGPGQDPQFLISFYEKMQSDKGSIPDRFSAQQFSDYHSELNMSSLELGDSALYFCASSVGVSLTNEKLFFGSGTQLSVL.

The chain has TRBV7-9 and TRBJ2-2; no definite D call. The CDR3 length is 15 residues. Trimming cost V 2 bases and J 5 bases, with 12 bases left between them. Germline loops: CDR1 SEHNR, CDR2 FQNEAQ (reference sequence). CDR3 in DNA: TGTGCCAGCAGCTTAACACGGGTACGGACCGGGGAGCTGTTTTTT. Protein sequence: CASSLTRVRTGELFF.

The CDR3 sequence is CASDGGGTYEQYF. The CDR3, as DNA: TGTGCCTCAGACGGCGGGGGCACCTACGAGCAGTACTTC. The chain recombines TRBV7-9 with TRBJ2-7, with D tentatively TRBD2 (7 bases). The CDR3 spans 13 residues. Between the trimmed V and J ends, which lost 11 bases and 2 bases, there was a span of 16 bases. Germline V gene sequence: CDR1 SEHNR, CDR2 FQNEAQ (reference sequence).

The chain uses TRBV4-1 and TRBJ1-6; the D gene is possibly TRBD1 (6 bases). This CDR3 contains 16 residues. CDR1 is MGHRA, CDR2 YSYEKL, per germline. V was cut by 2 bases and J by 7 bases, with 15 bases left in between. This CDR3 reads CASSQRQAAGNSPLHF. The CDR3 coding sequence is TGCGCCAGCAGCCAAAGACAGGCGGCTGGCAATTCACCCCTCCACTTT.

The genes are TRBV9 and TRBJ1-1; 9 bases are shared with TRBD1. Germline V gene lookup returns CDR1 SGDLS and CDR2 YYNGEE. The CDR3 loop spans 13 amino acids. The J segment lost 10 bases and the V segment lost 0 bases, leaving 4 bases of the junction unmatched. As DNA, the CDR3 is TGTGCCAGCAGCGTAGGGGGGACAGGGCGAGCTTTCTTT. This sequence encodes CASSVGGTGRAFF. The full variable domain, with the rest looked up from reference TRBV9 and TRBJ1-1, is DSGVTQTPKHLITATGQRVTLRCSPRSGDLSVYWYQQSLDQGLQFLIQYYNGEERAKGNILERFSAQQFPDLHSELNLSSLELGDSALYFCASSVGGTGRAFFGQGTRLTVV.

The chain carries TRBV14 and TRBJ2-7, with 7 bases identical to TRBD1. Germline loops: CDR1 SGHDN, CDR2 FVKESK. Trimming at V came to 1 base and at J to 2 bases, leaving 11 bases not matched to a gene. The CDR3 is 17 residues long. For the CDR3, the DNA is TGTGCCAGCAGCCAAGGGGCAGCCAGGACAGGACCCTACGAGCAGTACTTC. Its protein product is CASSQGAARTGPYEQYF.

The J gene is TRBJ2-1, the V gene TRBV19, with D unresolved. Germline V gene data show CDR1 as LNHDA and CDR2 as SQIVND (reference sequence). The CDR3 sequence is 12 residues long. V was clipped by 3 bases and J by 5 bases, with 5 bases between them. DNA for the CDR3: TGTGCCAGTAGTATTCCAAACAATGAGCAGTTCTTC. Its protein is CASSIPNNEQFF. Full variable domain (rest looked up from reference TRBV19 and TRBJ2-1): DGGITQSPKYLFRKEGQNVTLSCEQNLNHDAMYWYRQDPGQGLRLIYYSQIVNDFQKGDIAEGYSVSREKKESFPLTVTSAQKNPTAFYLCASSIPNNEQFFGPGTRLTVL.